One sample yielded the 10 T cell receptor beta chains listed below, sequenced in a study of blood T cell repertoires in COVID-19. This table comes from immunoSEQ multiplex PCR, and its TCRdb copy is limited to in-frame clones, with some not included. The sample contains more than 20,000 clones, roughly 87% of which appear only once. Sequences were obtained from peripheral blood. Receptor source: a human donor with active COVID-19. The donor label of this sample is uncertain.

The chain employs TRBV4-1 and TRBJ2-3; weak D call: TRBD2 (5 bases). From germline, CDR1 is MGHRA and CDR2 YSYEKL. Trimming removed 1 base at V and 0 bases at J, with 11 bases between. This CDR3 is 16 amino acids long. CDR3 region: CASSQAQSGSTDTQYF. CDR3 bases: TGCGCCAGCAGCCAAGCGCAAAGCGGAAGCACAGATACGCAGTATTTT.

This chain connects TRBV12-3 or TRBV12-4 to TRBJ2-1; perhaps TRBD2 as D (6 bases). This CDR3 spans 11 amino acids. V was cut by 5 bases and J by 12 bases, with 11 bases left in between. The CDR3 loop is CASSPRDLQFF. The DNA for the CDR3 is TGTGCCAGCAGTCCCCGGGACTTGCAGTTCTTC.

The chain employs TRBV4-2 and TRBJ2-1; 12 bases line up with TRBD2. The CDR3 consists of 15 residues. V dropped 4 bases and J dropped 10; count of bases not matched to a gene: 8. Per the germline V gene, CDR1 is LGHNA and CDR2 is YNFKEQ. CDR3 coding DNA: TGTGCCAGCAGCCCCCGGCTAGCGGGGGGGCCAGAGCAGTTCTTC. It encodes CASSPRLAGGPEQFF.

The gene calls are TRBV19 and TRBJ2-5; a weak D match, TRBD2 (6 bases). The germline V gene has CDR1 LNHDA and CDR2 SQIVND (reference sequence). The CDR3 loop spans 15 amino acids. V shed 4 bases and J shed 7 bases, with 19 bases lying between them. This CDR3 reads CASSTSASGWGTQYF. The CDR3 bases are TGTGCCAGTAGTACTAGCGCTTCCGGGTGGGGGACCCAGTACTTC.

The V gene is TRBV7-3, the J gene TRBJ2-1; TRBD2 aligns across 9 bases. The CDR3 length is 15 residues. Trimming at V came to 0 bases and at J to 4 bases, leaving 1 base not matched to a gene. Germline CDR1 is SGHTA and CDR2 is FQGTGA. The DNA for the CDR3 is TGTGCCAGCAGCTTAACACTAGCGGGTTACAATGAGCAGTTCTTC. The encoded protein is CASSLTLAGYNEQFF.

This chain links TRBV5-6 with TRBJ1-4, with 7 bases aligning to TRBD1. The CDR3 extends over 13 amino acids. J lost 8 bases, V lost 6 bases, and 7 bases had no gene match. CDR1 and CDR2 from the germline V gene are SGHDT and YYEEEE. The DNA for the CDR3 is TGTGCCAGCACCATATGGGACAGAGAAAAACTGTTTTTT. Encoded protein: CASTIWDREKLFF. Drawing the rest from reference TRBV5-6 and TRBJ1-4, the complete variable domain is DAGVTQSPTHLIKTRGQQVTLRCSPKSGHDTVSWYQQALGQGPQFIFQYYEEEERQRGNFPDRFSGHQFPNYSSELNVNALLLGDSALYLCASTIWDREKLFFGSGTQLSVL.

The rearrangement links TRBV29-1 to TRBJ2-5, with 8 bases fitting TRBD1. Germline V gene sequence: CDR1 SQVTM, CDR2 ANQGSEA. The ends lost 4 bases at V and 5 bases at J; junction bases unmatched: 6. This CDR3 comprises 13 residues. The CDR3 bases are TGCAGCGTTGGGTGGACAGGGCGGGAGACCCAGTACTTC. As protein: CSVGWTGRETQYF.

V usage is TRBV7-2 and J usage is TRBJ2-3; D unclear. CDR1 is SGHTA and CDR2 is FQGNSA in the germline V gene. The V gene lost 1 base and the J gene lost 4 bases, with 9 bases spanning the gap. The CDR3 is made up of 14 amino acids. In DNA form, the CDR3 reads TGTGCCAGCAGCTTAGGTGGTGGCCCAGATACGCAGTATTTT. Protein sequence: CASSLGGGPDTQYF.

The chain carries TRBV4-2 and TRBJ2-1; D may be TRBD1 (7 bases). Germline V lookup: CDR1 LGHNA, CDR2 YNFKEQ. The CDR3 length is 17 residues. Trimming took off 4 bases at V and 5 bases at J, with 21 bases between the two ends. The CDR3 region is CASSPSLGGQKNNEQFF. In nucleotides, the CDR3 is TGTGCCAGCAGCCCCTCCCTGGGGGGACAGAAAAACAATGAGCAGTTCTTC.

The CDR3 loop is CASSRGTSGEGEQFF. The CDR3 region has the DNA TGTGCCAGCAGCCGGGGGACTAGCGGGGAGGGTGAGCAGTTCTTC. The chain employs TRBV7-3 and TRBJ2-1, with TRBD2 matching over 13 bases. The CDR3 contains 15 residues. Germline V lookup: CDR1 SGHTA, CDR2 FQGTGA. V was clipped by 5 bases and J by 9 bases; unmatched bases: 7.